This T cell receptor beta chain was observed in a study of CXCR3-negative and CXCR3-positive naive CD8 T cells. Study results and limitations: Comparably high diversity marked both naive subsets, whereas memory CD8+ cells had much lower diversity. CXCR3-negative and CXCR3-positive naive cells shared comparable TRBV-TRBJ usage, but memory cells did not.

UMI labels and 5' RACE were used to prepare the TRB cDNA libraries. TCRdb reprocessed the 5' RACE reads and keeps a single row for each CDR3 protein, giving no DNA. The sample holds 90,000 to 100,000 distinct CDR3 sequences. The study sorted every CD8+ T cell subset in triplicate at 300,000 to 350,000 cells each. By phenotype, naive CD8+ T cells were CD45RO-CCR7+CD27+CD95-. A remark on this clonotype: Its antigen is as yet unknown.

The source material was naive CXCR3- CD8+ T cells from blood. Subset of the sample: CD45RO-CCR7+CD27+CD95- naive CD8+ T cells lacking CXCR3 (TNR3-). This sequence was found in a human donor in good health. Some clones in this sample may be carry-over from other donors' samples.

This chain's CDR3 is CASSLIPSGGEYGYTF. The chain recombines TRBV12-3 or TRBV12-4 with TRBJ1-2; TCRdb returns TRBD1, unconfirmable since there is no DNA. The CDR3 is made up of 16 amino acids.